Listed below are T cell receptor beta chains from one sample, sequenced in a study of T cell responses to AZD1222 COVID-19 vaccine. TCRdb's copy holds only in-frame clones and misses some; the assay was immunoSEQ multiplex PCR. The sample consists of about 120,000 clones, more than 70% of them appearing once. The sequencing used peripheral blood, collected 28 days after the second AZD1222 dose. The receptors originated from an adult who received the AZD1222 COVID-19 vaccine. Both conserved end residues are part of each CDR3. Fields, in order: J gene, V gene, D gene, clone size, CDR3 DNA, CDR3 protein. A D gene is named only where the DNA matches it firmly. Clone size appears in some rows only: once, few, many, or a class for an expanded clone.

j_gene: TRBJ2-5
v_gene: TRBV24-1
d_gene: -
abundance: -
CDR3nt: TGTGCCACCAGCGGTGTAAAGGGAGAGACCCAGTACTTC
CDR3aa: CATSGVKGETQYF

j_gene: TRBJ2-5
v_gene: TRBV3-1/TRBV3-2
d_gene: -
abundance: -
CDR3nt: TGTGCCAGCAGCCAAGCAGGTGAGGAGACCCAGTACTTC
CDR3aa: CASSQAGEETQYF

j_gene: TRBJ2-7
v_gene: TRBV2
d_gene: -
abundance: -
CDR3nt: TGTGCCAGCAGCACCCCCTACGAGCAGTACTTC
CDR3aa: CASSTPYEQYF

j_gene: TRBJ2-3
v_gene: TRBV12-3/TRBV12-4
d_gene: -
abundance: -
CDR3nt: TGTGCCAGCGCCACAGTCGATACGCAGTATTTT
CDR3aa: CASATVDTQYF

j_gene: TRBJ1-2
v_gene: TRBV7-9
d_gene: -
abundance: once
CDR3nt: TGTGCCAGCACCAAGGACCCTACAGACTATGGCTACACCTTC
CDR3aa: CASTKDPTDYGYTF

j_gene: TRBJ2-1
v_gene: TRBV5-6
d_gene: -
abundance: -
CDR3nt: TGTGCCAGCACCTGGACAGCGGGGAATGAGCAGTTCTTC
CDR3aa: CASTWTAGNEQFF

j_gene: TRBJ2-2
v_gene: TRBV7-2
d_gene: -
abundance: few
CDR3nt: TGTGCCAGCAGCTTAGCGCGTCCAGGGCGGACCGGGGAGCTGTTTTTT
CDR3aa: CASSLARPGRTGELFF

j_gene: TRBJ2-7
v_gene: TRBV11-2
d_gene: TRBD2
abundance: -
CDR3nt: TGTGCCAGCAGCTTTAACCGGGGGGGAACCTACGAGCAGTACTTC
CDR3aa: CASSFNRGGTYEQYF

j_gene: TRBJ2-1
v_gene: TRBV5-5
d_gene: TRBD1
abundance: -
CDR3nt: TGTGCCAGCAGCAGGGTGGGACAGTCGGTCGCGAATAATGAGCAGTTCTTC
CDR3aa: CASSRVGQSVANNEQFF

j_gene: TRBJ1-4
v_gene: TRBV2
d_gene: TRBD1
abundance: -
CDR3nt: TGTGCCAGCACTTCGACGACAGGGCGGCGTGAAAAACTGTTTTTT
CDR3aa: CASTSTTGRREKLFF

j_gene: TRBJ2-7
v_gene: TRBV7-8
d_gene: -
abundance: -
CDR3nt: TGTGCCAGCAGCCTGACCTACGAGCAGTACTTC
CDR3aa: CASSLTYEQYF

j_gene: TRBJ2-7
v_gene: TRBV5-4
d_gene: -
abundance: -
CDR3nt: TGTGCCAGCAGCTTGGGACGAGTTAGCCTCGAGCAGTACTTC
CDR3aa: CASSLGRVSLEQYF

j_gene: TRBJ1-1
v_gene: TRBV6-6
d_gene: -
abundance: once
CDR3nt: TGTGCCAGCAGTCCCTACAGGGCTGGGAACACTGAAGCTTTCTTT
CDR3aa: CASSPYRAGNTEAFF

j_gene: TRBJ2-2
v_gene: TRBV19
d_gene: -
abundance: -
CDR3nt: TGTGCCAGTCGGACAGCCCCGAACACCGGGGAGCTGTTTTTT
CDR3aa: CASRTAPNTGELFF

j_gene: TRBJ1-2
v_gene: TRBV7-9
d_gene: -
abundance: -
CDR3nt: TGTGCCAGCAGCGAAGGGACCTTAGAGGGGGGAAACTATGGCTACACCTTC
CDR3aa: CASSEGTLEGGNYGYTF

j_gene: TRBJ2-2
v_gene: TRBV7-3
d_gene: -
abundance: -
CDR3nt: TGTGCCAGCAGCTTAGGTGCAGGGACGAACACCGGGGAGCTGTTTTTT
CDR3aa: CASSLGAGTNTGELFF

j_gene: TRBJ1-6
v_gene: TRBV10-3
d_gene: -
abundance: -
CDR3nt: TGTGCCATCAGGGACAGCTATAATTCACCCCTCCACTTT
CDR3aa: CAIRDSYNSPLHF

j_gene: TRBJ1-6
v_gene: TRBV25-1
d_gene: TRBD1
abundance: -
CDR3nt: TGTGCCAGCAGTGAATCCCGGGCAGGGGGAAGCTCACCCCTCCACTTT
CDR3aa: CASSESRAGGSSPLHF

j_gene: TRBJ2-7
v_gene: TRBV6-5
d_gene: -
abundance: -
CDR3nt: TGTGCCAGCAGTTACGGGGGGGGCGTCAGCTCCTACGAGCAGTACTTC
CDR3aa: CASSYGGGVSSYEQYF

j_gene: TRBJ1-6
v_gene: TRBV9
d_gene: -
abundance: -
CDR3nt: TGTGCCAGCAGCGTAGCCGGGGCGGATAATTCACCCCTCCACTTT
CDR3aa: CASSVAGADNSPLHF

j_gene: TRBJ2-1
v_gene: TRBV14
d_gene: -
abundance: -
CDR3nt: TGTGCCAGCAGCCAAGTTACCTCACTAGTAAATTCCAATGAGCAGTTCTTC
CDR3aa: CASSQVTSLVNSNEQFF

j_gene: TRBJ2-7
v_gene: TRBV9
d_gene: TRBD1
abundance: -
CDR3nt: TGTGCCAGCAGCGCCGCCGGGACAGTCCGCGAGCAGTACTTC
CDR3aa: CASSAAGTVREQYF

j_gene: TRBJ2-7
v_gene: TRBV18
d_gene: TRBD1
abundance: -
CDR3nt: TGTGCCAGCGCCGGGGACAGGGAATCTTACGAGCAGTACTTC
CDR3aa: CASAGDRESYEQYF

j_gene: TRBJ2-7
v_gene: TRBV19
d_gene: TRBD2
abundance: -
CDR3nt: TGTGCCAGTACCGGGACTAGCGGGTACGAGCAGTACTTC
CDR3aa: CASTGTSGYEQYF

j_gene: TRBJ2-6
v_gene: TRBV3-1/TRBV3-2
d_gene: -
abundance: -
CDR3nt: TGTGCCAGCAGCCCTATGAGCTCTGGGGCCAACGTCCTGACTTTC
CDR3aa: CASSPMSSGANVLTF

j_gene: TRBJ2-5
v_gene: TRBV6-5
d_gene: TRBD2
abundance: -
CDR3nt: TGTGCCAGCACAAAGCGGGGGGGCAGGGAGACCCAGTACTTC
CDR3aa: CASTKRGGRETQYF

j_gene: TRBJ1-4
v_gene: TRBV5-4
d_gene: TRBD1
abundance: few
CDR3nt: TGTGCCAGCACCTCGACAGGGACTGAAAAACTGTTTTTT
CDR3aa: CASTSTGTEKLFF

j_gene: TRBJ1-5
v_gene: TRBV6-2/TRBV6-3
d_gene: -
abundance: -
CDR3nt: TGTGCCAGCAGTTGGTATGGGGATGGCAATCAGCCCCAGCATTTT
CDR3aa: CASSWYGDGNQPQHF

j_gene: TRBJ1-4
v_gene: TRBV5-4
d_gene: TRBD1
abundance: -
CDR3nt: TGTGCCAGCAGCTCTCAGGGGGTTAATGAAAAACTGTTTTTT
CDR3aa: CASSSQGVNEKLFF

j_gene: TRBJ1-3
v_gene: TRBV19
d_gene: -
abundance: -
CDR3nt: TGTGCCAGTACCAGCTGGGACGGACTCTCTGGAAACACCATATATTTT
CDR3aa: CASTSWDGLSGNTIYF

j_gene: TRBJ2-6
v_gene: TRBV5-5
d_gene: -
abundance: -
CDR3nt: TGTGCCAGCAGCTTGGAGGGCGGGTCCGGGGCCAACGTCCTGACTTTC
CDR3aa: CASSLEGGSGANVLTF

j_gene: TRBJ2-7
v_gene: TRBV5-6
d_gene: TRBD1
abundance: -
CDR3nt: TGTGCCAGCAGCTTGTCACCGGGACAGGGGGCTTACGAGCAGTACTTC
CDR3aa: CASSLSPGQGAYEQYF